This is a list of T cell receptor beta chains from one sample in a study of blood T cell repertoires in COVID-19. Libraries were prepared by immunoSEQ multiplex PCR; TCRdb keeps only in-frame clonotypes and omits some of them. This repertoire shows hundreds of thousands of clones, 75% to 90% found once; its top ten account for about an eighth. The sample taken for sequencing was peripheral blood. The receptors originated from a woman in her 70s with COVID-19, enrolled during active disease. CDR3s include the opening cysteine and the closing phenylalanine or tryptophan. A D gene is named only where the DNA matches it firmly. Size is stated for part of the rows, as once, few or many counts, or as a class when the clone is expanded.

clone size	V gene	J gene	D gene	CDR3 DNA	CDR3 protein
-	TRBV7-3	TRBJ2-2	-	TGTGCCAGCAGTTCGCGCGGGTTACCGAACACCGGGGAGCTGTTTTTT	CASSSRGLPNTGELFF
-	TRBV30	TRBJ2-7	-	TGTGCCTGGGGCGTTACAGGGTTAAGCGCCTACGAGCAGTACTTC	CAWGVTGLSAYEQYF
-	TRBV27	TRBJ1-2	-	TGTGCCAGCAGTTTTAGCAGGGGCGGATATGGCTACACCTTC	CASSFSRGGYGYTF
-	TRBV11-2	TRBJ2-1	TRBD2	TGTGCCAGCAGTTCTAACCGCGGACTAGCGTACAATGAGCAGTTCTTC	CASSSNRGLAYNEQFF
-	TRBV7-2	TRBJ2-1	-	TGTGCCAGCAGCTTAGGGGGGGGCCCTCAGAGAAATGAGCAGTTCTTC	CASSLGGGPQRNEQFF
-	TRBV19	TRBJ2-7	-	TGTGCCAGCTCTGCAGGGGACGTGCAGTACTTC	CASSAGDVQYF
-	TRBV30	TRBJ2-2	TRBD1	TGTGCCTGGACTACCGGGACAGGGGGCCGCACCGGGGAGCTGTTTTTT	CAWTTGTGGRTGELFF
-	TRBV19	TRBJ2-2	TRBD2	TGTGCCAGTAGGACTCGTCACCTACTAGCGGGGGGCCCGGCCGGGGAGCTGTTTTTT	CASRTRHLLAGGPAGELFF
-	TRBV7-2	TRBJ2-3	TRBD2	TGTGCCAGCAGCTCTCGGACTAGCGCCAACACAGATACGCAGTATTTT	CASSSRTSANTDTQYF
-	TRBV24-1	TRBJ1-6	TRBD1	TGTGCCACCAGTGATTTCAACGAGGACAGGTATTCACCCCTCCACTTT	CATSDFNEDRYSPLHF
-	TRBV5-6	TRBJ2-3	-	TGTGCCAGCAGGACGGACTATCCAGATACGCAGTATTTT	CASRTDYPDTQYF
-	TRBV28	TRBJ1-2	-	TGTGCCAGCAGTACCCCCGCCGGAGCTTCCAGGACTAACTATGGCTTCACCTTC	CASSTPAGASRTNYGFTF
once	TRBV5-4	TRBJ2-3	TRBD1	TGTGCCAGCAGCTCCGGGACAGGGTTGGCAGATACGCAGTATTTT	CASSSGTGLADTQYF
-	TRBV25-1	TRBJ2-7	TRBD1	TGTGCCAGCAGTGAATCCAAGGGACAGGGTGGAGAGCAGTACTTC	CASSESKGQGGEQYF
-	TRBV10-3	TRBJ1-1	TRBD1	TGTGCCATAAGACAGGGGGAGGACACTGAAGCTTTCTTT	CAIRQGEDTEAFF
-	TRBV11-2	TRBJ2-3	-	TGTGCCAGCACGGCTAGGGGTACGCAGTATTTT	CASTARGTQYF
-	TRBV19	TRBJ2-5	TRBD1	TGTGCCAGTAGTATGGGGCGACAGGGTTGGGAGACCCAGTACTTC	CASSMGRQGWETQYF
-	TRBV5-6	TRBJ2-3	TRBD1	TGTGCCAGCAGCCCCTCGGAGGCAGGGGGTTATACGCAGTATTTT	CASSPSEAGGYTQYF
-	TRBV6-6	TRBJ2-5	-	TGTGCCAGCACCTTGACAGTCCCCCCAGAGACCCAGTACTTC	CASTLTVPPETQYF
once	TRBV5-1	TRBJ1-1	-	TGCGCCAGCAGCCTAGGGGACGTCGGGGGGACTGAAGCTTTCTTT	CASSLGDVGGTEAFF
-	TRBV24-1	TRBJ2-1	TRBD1	TGTGCCACCAGTGACCCGGGACAGGGGGACGATCACAATGAGCAGTTCTTC	CATSDPGQGDDHNEQFF
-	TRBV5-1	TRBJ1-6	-	TGCGCCAGCAGCTTGTCAGGCCTGAACTATAATTCACCCCTCCACTTT	CASSLSGLNYNSPLHF
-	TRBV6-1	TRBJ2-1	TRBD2	TGTGCCAGCAGAACGGGACTAGCGGGGGGCGATGAGCAGTTCTTC	CASRTGLAGGDEQFF
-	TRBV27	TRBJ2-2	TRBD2	TGTGCCAGCAGTTTAAACCAGCGGGGACCCTCGAACACCGGGGAGCTGTTTTTT	CASSLNQRGPSNTGELFF
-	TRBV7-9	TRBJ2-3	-	TGTGCCAGCAGCTTATTGCCGACGGGGGTAGATACGCAGTATTTT	CASSLLPTGVDTQYF
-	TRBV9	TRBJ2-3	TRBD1	TGTGCCAGCGGGCTGGGGGGACAGGGGAGGTCAGATACGCAGTATTTT	CASGLGGQGRSDTQYF
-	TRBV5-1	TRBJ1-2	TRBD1	TGCGCCAGCAGCTTACAGGGGATGCCCTATGGCTACACCTTC	CASSLQGMPYGYTF
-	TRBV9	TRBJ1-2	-	TGTGCCAGCAGCGGCGGGGGTGGCTACACCTTC	CASSGGGGYTF
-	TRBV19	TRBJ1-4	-	TGTGCCAGTAGTCCAAGCGCAACTAATGAAAAACTGTTTTTT	CASSPSATNEKLFF
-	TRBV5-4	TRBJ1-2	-	TGTGCCAGCAGCCCTGGTGCGGCGTATGGCTACACCTTC	CASSPGAAYGYTF
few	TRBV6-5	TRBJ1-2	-	TGTGCCAGCGGGAGGGGGATAGGGATCAACTATGGCTACACCTTC	CASGRGIGINYGYTF
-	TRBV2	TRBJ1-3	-	TGTGCCAGCAGGCAGGGTGGAAACACCATATATTTT	CASRQGGNTIYF
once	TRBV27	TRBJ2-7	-	TGTGCCAGCAGTCCTTCGGAGAGGGCATGGGAGCAGTACTTC	CASSPSERAWEQYF
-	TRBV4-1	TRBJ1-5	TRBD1	TGCGCCAGCAGCCAACGACAGGGGGGGGTGGGCAATCAGCCCCAGCATTTT	CASSQRQGGVGNQPQHF
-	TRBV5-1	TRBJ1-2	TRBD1	TGCGCCAGCAGCCCACTGACAGGGGGCTACACCTTC	CASSPLTGGYTF
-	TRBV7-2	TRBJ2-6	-	TGTGCCAGCAGCTCCAGGGGTGGGGCCAACGTCCTGACTTTC	CASSSRGGANVLTF
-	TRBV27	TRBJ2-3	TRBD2	TGTGCCAGCAGTTTCGAAGGGCGGGGGGCATTCACAGATACGCAGTATTTT	CASSFEGRGAFTDTQYF
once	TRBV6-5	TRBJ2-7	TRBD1	TGTGCCACTAAACAGGGGTCAGGCTACGAGCAGTACTTC	CATKQGSGYEQYF
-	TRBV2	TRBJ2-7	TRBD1	TGTGCCAGCACCAGACAGGGAAAGGACGAGCAGTACTTC	CASTRQGKDEQYF
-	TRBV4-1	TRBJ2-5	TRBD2	TGCGCCAGCAGCCACCTACTAGCGGACCAAGAGACCCAGTACTTC	CASSHLLADQETQYF
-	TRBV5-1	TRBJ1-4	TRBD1	TGCGCCAGCAGCTTTGGGACAGGGATTAATGAAAAACTGTTTTTT	CASSFGTGINEKLFF